This T cell receptor (beta chain) was sequenced for a study of CD8 T cells in ankylosing spondylitis. Study-wide results and caveats: What seemed typical of ankylosing spondylitis blood was a TCR beta motif built from roughly eight highly homologous variants. Disease-associated clones were reportedly significantly overrepresented in matched ankylosing spondylitis synovial fluid. Relatively rare in peripheral blood, disease-linked clones were also CD8+.

This clonotype was seen a handful of times. As yet, its antigen is unknown. The V end was cut by 3 bases, the J end by 3 bases, with 14 bases between. In germline, CDR1 is DFQATT, CDR2 SNEGSKA (reference sequence). The CDR3 is 14 amino acids. Quantitative 5'-RACE was performed with molecular barcodes, and it yielded the TCR beta libraries. TCRdb analysed the 5' RACE reads with MiXCR anew, one entry per CDR3 protein. The data contain around 100,000 distinct CDR3 sequences, less than 25% of them seen just once; the ten biggest clones take up approximately 13%. Input material: synovial fluid, either unsorted or a sorted T cell fraction (not recorded which). This chain uses TRBV20-1 with TRBJ1-1, with D tentatively TRBD1 (5 bases). The receptor was isolated from a male donor with ankylosing spondylitis. For the CDR3, the DNA is TGCAGTGCTAGGTTCCCCAGCAGGGACACTGAAGCTTTCTTT. Encoded protein: CSARFPSRDTEAFF.